This T cell receptor beta chain stems from a study of OX40 agonist ivuxolimab in advanced cancers. Study-level background: Previous treatment with anti-PD-1, anti-PD-L1 or anti-CTLA-4 therapy was allowed; about 44% had received some. Study-wide points: The antigen specificity of the peripheral T cells (those that were expanded) was not determined.

V lost 3 bases, J lost 7 bases, and 7 bases lay in between. This CDR3 is 12 amino acids long. The V gene's germline CDR1 is LGHNT and CDR2 FRNRAP. Points on this clone: Its matching antigen is unknown.

Only in-frame clones appear in the TCRdb table, and some are missing; sequencing was by immunoSEQ multiplex PCR. This sample yields tens of thousands of clones, of which roughly nine tenths are seen a single time; 13% to 15% belongs to the top ten. This receptor was taken from an adult with an advanced solid tumor such as melanoma, head and neck, liver or kidney cancer. The chain carries TRBV12-5 and TRBJ2-1; the D gene is possibly TRBD2 (5 bases). The sample in question was CD4+ or CD8+ T cells sorted from blood, obtained in a trial of the OX40 agonist ivuxolimab. CDR3 sequence reads: CASGLTGNEQFF. In nucleotides, the CDR3 is TGTGCTAGTGGTTTAACGGGGAATGAGCAGTTCTTC.